This is a list of T cell receptor beta chains from one sample in a study of OX40 agonist ivuxolimab in advanced cancers. Profiled with immunoSEQ multiplex PCR; TCRdb holds only in-frame clones, not every one. Altogether 65,000 to 100,000 clones are present, around 84% being singletons, with the ten largest covering approximately 7%. This sample comprised CD4+ or CD8+ T cells sorted from blood, obtained in a trial of the OX40 agonist ivuxolimab. The source is an adult with an advanced solid tumor such as melanoma, head and neck, liver or kidney cancer. The CDR3 runs from the conserved cysteine through the conserved F or W. Fields, in order: V gene, D gene, J gene, clone size, CDR3 protein, CDR3 DNA. D genes are given only for firm matches. Only part of the rows carry a size: once, few, many, or a class if the clone is expanded.

V: TRBV2
D: .
J: TRBJ2-5
size: .
CDR3: CASSPRGSGQETQYF
DNA: TGTGCCAGCAGTCCTCGGGGTAGCGGACAAGAGACCCAGTACTTC

V: TRBV11-2
D: TRBD2
J: TRBJ2-1
size: .
CDR3: CASSLEHPGLAGGPDEQFF
DNA: TGTGCCAGCAGCTTAGAACACCCGGGACTAGCGGGAGGGCCTGATGAGCAGTTCTTC

V: TRBV6-1
D: .
J: TRBJ2-3
size: .
CDR3: CASSERRGTDTQYF
DNA: TGTGCCAGCAGTGAAAGGAGGGGGACAGATACGCAGTATTTT

V: TRBV27
D: .
J: TRBJ1-2
size: .
CDR3: CASSLPGGYGYTF
DNA: TGTGCCAGCAGTTTACCCGGGGGATATGGCTACACCTTC

V: TRBV28
D: TRBD1
J: TRBJ1-5
size: once
CDR3: CASRYRGLNSNQPQHF
DNA: TGTGCCAGCAGATACAGGGGCCTTAATAGCAATCAGCCCCAGCATTTT

V: TRBV7-9
D: .
J: TRBJ2-2
size: .
CDR3: CASRGKETSNGELFF
DNA: TGTGCCAGCCGGGGAAAAGAAACTAGCAACGGGGAGCTGTTTTTT

V: TRBV7-2
D: TRBD2
J: TRBJ2-7
size: .
CDR3: CASSLAGSYEQYF
DNA: TGTGCCAGCAGCCTAGCGGGGAGCTACGAGCAGTACTTC

V: TRBV21-1
D: .
J: TRBJ2-7
size: .
CDR3: CASSQTGLFYEQYF
DNA: TGTGCCAGCAGCCAGACAGGGCTGTTCTACGAGCAGTACTTC

V: TRBV7-2
D: .
J: TRBJ2-3
size: .
CDR3: CASSLYTDTQYF
DNA: TGTGCCAGCAGCCTATACACAGATACGCAGTATTTT

V: TRBV9
D: .
J: TRBJ2-1
size: .
CDR3: CASSVRQFWADEQFF
DNA: TGTGCCAGCAGCGTAAGGCAGTTTTGGGCCGATGAGCAGTTCTTC

V: TRBV7-8
D: .
J: TRBJ1-6
size: few
CDR3: CASSSSSNSPLHF
DNA: TGTGCCAGCAGCTCATCATCTAATTCACCCCTCCACTTT

V: TRBV6-1
D: TRBD2
J: TRBJ2-1
size: few
CDR3: CASRRSGGRYNEQFF
DNA: TGTGCCAGCAGGAGAAGCGGGGGACGCTACAATGAGCAGTTCTTC

V: TRBV30
D: TRBD1
J: TRBJ1-1
size: .
CDR3: CAWSNRGPEAFF
DNA: TGTGCCTGGAGTAACAGGGGCCCTGAAGCTTTCTTT

V: TRBV27
D: .
J: TRBJ2-3
size: once
CDR3: CASSRFLGDTQYF
DNA: TGTGCCAGCAGCCGTTTCCTGGGTGATACGCAGTATTTT

V: TRBV7-9
D: TRBD1
J: TRBJ2-3
size: .
CDR3: CASSRTGARDTQYF
DNA: TGTGCCAGCAGCCGGACAGGAGCACGTGATACGCAGTATTTT

V: TRBV28
D: .
J: TRBJ2-7
size: .
CDR3: CASSDRGREYF
DNA: TGTGCCAGCAGCGACCGGGGTCGGGAGTACTTC

V: TRBV4-1
D: TRBD1
J: TRBJ1-6
size: .
CDR3: CASRTSDRARYNSPLHF
DNA: TGCGCCAGCAGAACCAGTGACAGGGCTCGGTATAATTCACCCCTCCACTTT

V: TRBV5-1
D: TRBD2
J: TRBJ2-1
size: .
CDR3: CASRRLAADEQFF
DNA: TGCGCCAGCAGGAGACTAGCGGCGGATGAGCAGTTCTTC

V: TRBV5-4
D: .
J: TRBJ1-1
size: .
CDR3: CASSLWGEGTEAFF
DNA: TGTGCCAGCAGCTTGTGGGGGGAGGGCACTGAAGCTTTCTTT

V: TRBV4-1
D: TRBD1
J: TRBJ1-6
size: .
CDR3: CASTPGTGGRNSPLHF
DNA: TGCGCCAGCACCCCCGGGACAGGGGGCCGTAATTCACCCCTCCACTTT

V: TRBV28
D: .
J: TRBJ1-1
size: once
CDR3: CASSLGGNTEAFF
DNA: TGTGCCAGCAGTTTAGGGGGGAACACTGAAGCTTTCTTT

V: TRBV28
D: .
J: TRBJ1-1
size: .
CDR3: CASRLTSSVDTEAFF
DNA: TGTGCCAGCAGGTTGACCTCCTCGGTAGACACTGAAGCTTTCTTT

V: TRBV7-2
D: .
J: TRBJ2-2
size: few
CDR3: CASSLDATTNTGELFF
DNA: TGTGCCAGCAGCTTAGACGCGACAACGAACACCGGGGAGCTGTTTTTT

V: TRBV5-1
D: TRBD1
J: TRBJ2-1
size: .
CDR3: CASSLGGTADNEQFF
DNA: TGCGCCAGCAGCTTGGGGGGGACAGCCGACAATGAGCAGTTCTTC

V: TRBV11-2
D: .
J: TRBJ1-1
size: .
CDR3: CASSSPYRVNTEAFF
DNA: TGTGCCAGCAGCTCGCCGTACAGGGTTAACACTGAAGCTTTCTTT

V: TRBV14
D: .
J: TRBJ1-1
size: once
CDR3: CASSQGPQDTFF
DNA: TGTGCCAGCAGCCAAGGACCGCAGGATACTTTCTTT

V: TRBV11-3
D: .
J: TRBJ2-2
size: .
CDR3: CASSFRGYTGELFF
DNA: TGTGCCAGCAGCTTCCGGGGGTACACCGGGGAGCTGTTTTTT

V: TRBV28
D: .
J: TRBJ2-7
size: .
CDR3: CASSSPEGLYYEQYF
DNA: TGTGCCAGCAGTTCTCCGGAGGGCCTATACTACGAGCAGTACTTC

V: TRBV4-1
D: TRBD1
J: TRBJ2-1
size: .
CDR3: CASSQVLTGWNEQFF
DNA: TGCGCCAGCAGCCAAGTTTTGACAGGGTGGAATGAGCAGTTCTTC

V: TRBV4-3
D: .
J: TRBJ2-2
size: .
CDR3: CASSQEGGTGGELFF
DNA: TGCGCCAGCAGCCAAGAGGGCGGAACGGGCGGGGAGCTGTTTTTT

V: TRBV7-9
D: TRBD2
J: TRBJ2-1
size: .
CDR3: CASSRKGGGNNEQFF
DNA: TGTGCCAGTTCAAGGAAAGGCGGGGGGAACAATGAGCAGTTCTTC

V: TRBV10-2
D: .
J: TRBJ1-5
size: .
CDR3: CASSSGVGDNYSNQPQHF
DNA: TGCGCCAGCAGCTCGGGGGTAGGAGACAATTATAGCAATCAGCCCCAGCATTTT

V: TRBV6-1
D: .
J: TRBJ1-6
size: once
CDR3: CASSEAWQGSSYNSPLHF
DNA: TGTGCCAGCAGTGAAGCTTGGCAGGGGAGCTCCTATAATTCACCCCTCCACTTT

V: TRBV7-9
D: TRBD1
J: TRBJ2-3
size: .
CDR3: CATDRGPTDTQYF
DNA: TGTGCAACCGACAGGGGGCCCACAGATACGCAGTATTTT

V: TRBV15
D: TRBD1
J: TRBJ2-6
size: .
CDR3: CATRRGRFGANVLTF
DNA: TGTGCCACCCGCAGGGGGCGCTTTGGGGCCAACGTCCTGACTTTC

V: TRBV6-5
D: .
J: TRBJ2-5
size: .
CDR3: CASRHVWLAEETQYF
DNA: TGTGCCAGCCGCCACGTGTGGCTAGCCGAAGAGACCCAGTACTTC

V: TRBV7-7
D: .
J: TRBJ2-7
size: .
CDR3: CASSPKGFYEQYF
DNA: TGTGCCAGCAGCCCAAAAGGGTTCTACGAGCAGTACTTC

V: TRBV7-2
D: .
J: TRBJ2-5
size: .
CDR3: CASSPGDVGQETQYF
DNA: TGTGCCAGCAGCCCCGGGGATGTGGGTCAAGAGACCCAGTACTTC

V: TRBV19
D: TRBD1
J: TRBJ1-1
size: .
CDR3: CASSSLPGTGGTEAFF
DNA: TGTGCCAGTAGTAGTCTCCCCGGGACAGGGGGCACTGAAGCTTTCTTT

V: TRBV5-8
D: .
J: TRBJ1-2
size: .
CDR3: CASSSGIANYGYTF
DNA: TGTGCCAGCAGCTCGGGGATAGCTAACTATGGCTACACCTTC

V: TRBV5-1
D: TRBD1
J: TRBJ1-2
size: .
CDR3: CASSPDWTGAGYTF
DNA: TGCGCCAGCAGCCCAGACTGGACAGGGGCTGGCTACACCTTC

V: TRBV5-8
D: .
J: TRBJ1-6
size: .
CDR3: CASSLEGTDSYNSPLHF
DNA: TGTGCCAGCAGCTTGGAGGGAACGGACTCCTATAATTCACCCCTCCACTTT

V: TRBV4-3
D: .
J: TRBJ2-2
size: .
CDR3: CASSQQDGDGELFF
DNA: TGCGCCAGCAGCCAACAGGACGGGGACGGGGAGCTGTTTTTT

V: TRBV7-8
D: TRBD1
J: TRBJ2-3
size: .
CDR3: CASSPEAGTVSTDTQYF
DNA: TGTGCCAGCAGCCCGGAAGCCGGGACAGTTAGCACAGATACGCAGTATTTT

V: TRBV6-5
D: .
J: TRBJ2-1
size: once
CDR3: CASKAVYNEQFF
DNA: TGTGCCAGCAAGGCGGTTTACAATGAGCAGTTCTTC

V: TRBV7-9
D: .
J: TRBJ1-3
size: few
CDR3: CASSDPRVYSGNTIYF
DNA: TGTGCCAGCAGCGACCCCAGGGTTTATTCCGGAAACACCATATATTTT

V: TRBV28
D: .
J: TRBJ1-3
size: .
CDR3: CASSFVGRVENTIYF
DNA: TGTGCCAGCAGTTTCGTCGGCAGGGTCGAAAACACCATATATTTT

V: TRBV7-2
D: .
J: TRBJ2-7
size: .
CDR3: CASTSPGRYEQYF
DNA: TGTGCCAGCACCTCCCCGGGACGTTACGAGCAGTACTTC

V: TRBV7-2
D: TRBD1
J: TRBJ1-2
size: few
CDR3: CASSFETGRRYTF
DNA: TGTGCCAGCAGCTTCGAGACAGGGAGGCGCTACACCTTC